What follows are 3 T cell receptor beta chains derived from one specimen sequenced in a study of blood T cell repertoires in COVID-19. This table comes from immunoSEQ multiplex PCR, and its TCRdb copy is limited to in-frame clones, with some not included. This sample yields 360,000 or so clones, of which over 85% are seen a single time; 1.7% belongs to the top ten. The sequenced material came from PBMCs or T cells enriched from blood (not recorded which). The source of these receptors is a woman younger than 45 who had recovered from COVID-19.

This clone was detected once. The chain combines TRBV11-2 with TRBJ1-5; a weak D match, TRBD1 (6 bases). This CDR3 comprises 15 residues. Deletions cut 3 bases from V and 1 base from J, with 10 bases between. The germline CDR1 and CDR2 sequences are SGHAT and FQNNGV. CDR3 coding DNA: TGTGCCAGCAGCTTGCGGGGGACAAGCAATCAGCCCCAGCATTTT. This encodes CASSLRGTSNQPQHF.

This clone has just one count. The chain uses TRBV19 and TRBJ2-1; 10 nucleotides line up with TRBD2. CDR3 length equals 15 residues. V lost 8 bases, J lost 10 bases, and 14 bases stayed unmatched. Germline V gene sequence: CDR1 LNHDA, CDR2 SQIVND (reference sequence). In DNA, the CDR3 is TGTGCCAGTCTCGATAGCGGGAGGACCTCCCGGGAGCAGTTCTTC. Encoded protein: CASLDSGRTSREQFF.

This clone was seen a single time. This chain uses TRBV9 with TRBJ2-7; 9 bases map to TRBD1. There are 16 residues in the CDR3. Trimming cost V 0 bases and J 6 bases; bases outside gene matches: 10. The V gene's germline CDR1 is SGDLS and CDR2 YYNGEE. CDR3 bases: TGTGCCAGCAGCGTAGGACCCGTGGGACAGGGCGGCGAGCAGTACTTC. Its protein is CASSVGPVGQGGEQYF.